This is a list of T cell receptor beta chains from one sample in a study of blood T cell repertoires in COVID-19. The table came from immunoSEQ multiplex PCR; TCRdb's copy has only in-frame clones and leaves some out. The sample shows 150,000 to 200,000 clones, 84% of them seen only once. Input material: PBMCs or T cells enriched from blood (not recorded which). These TCRs come from a woman aged 25 to 39 who had been exposed to COVID-19. Each CDR3 is given without its conserved first and last residue. Fields, in order: V gene, CDR3 protein.

>TRBV18
ASSVEGGGSPLH
>TRBV4-2
ASSRGKDGWTNVLT
>TRBV10-2
ASSSGEKLF
>TRBV7-9
ASSLEGSSGVHEQF
>TRBV12-5
ASGPPGAGDTGELF
>TRBV30
AWSHSPNTEAF
>TRBV27
ASSSPTGQEDWDTEAF
>TRBV21-1
ASSGSGLGGCEQF
>TRBV25-1
ASLSSGVWNGYT
>TRBV27
ASTRLVADGSSSTNEKLF
>TRBV27
ASTRDRYNEQF
>TRBV19
ASKAGWGQGTNYGYT
>TRBV7-2
ASSLDGTANEKLF
>TRBV4-1
ASSQDMGQEARSGNTIY
>TRBV6-2/TRBV6-3
ASNYSSQPQH
>TRBV9
ASSVVGTGNTEAF
>TRBV30
ACGTAQGSYNSPLH